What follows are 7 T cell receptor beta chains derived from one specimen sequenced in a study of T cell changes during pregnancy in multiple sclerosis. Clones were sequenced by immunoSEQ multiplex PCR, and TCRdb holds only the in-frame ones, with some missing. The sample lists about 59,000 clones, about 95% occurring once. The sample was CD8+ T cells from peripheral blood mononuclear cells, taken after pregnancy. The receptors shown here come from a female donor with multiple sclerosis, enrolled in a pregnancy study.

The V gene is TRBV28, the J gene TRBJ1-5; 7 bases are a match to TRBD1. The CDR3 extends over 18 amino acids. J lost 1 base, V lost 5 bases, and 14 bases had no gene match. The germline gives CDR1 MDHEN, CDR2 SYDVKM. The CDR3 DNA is TGTGCCAGCAGTCCGTTAGGGGGCGCAGGGGTGAGCAATCAGCCCCAGCATTTT. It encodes CASSPLGGAGVSNQPQHF.

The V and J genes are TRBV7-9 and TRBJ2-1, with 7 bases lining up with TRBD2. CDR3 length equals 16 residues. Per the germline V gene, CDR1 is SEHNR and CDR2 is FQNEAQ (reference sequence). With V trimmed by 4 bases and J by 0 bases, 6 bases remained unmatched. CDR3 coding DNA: TGTGCCAGCAGCTCTCGCGGCGGGAGCTCCTACAATGAGCAGTTCTTC. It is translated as CASSSRGGSSYNEQFF.

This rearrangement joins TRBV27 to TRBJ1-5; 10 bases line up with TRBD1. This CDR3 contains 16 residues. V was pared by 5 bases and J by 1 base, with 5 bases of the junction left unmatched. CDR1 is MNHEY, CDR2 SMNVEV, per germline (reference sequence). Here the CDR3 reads CASSGDRGRSNQPQHF. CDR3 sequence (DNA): TGTGCCAGCAGTGGAGACAGGGGGCGAAGCAATCAGCCCCAGCATTTT.

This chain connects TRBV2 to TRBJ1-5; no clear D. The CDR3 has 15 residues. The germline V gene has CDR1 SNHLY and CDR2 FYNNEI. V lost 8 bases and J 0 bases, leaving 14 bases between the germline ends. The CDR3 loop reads CASAGSQSSNQPQHF. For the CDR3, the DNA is TGTGCCAGCGCAGGCTCTCAGTCTAGCAATCAGCCCCAGCATTTT.

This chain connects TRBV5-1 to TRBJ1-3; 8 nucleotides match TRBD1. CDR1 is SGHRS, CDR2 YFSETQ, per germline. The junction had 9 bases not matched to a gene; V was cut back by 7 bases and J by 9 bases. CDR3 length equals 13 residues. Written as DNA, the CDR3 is TGCGCCAGCTCTGGTGGACAGGGCAGCACCATATATTTT. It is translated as CASSGGQGSTIYF.

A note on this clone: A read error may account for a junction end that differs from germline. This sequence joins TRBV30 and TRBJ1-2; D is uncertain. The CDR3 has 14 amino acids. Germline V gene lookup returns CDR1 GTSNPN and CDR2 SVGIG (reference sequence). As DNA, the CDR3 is TGTGCCGGGAGCGGGGTCCGAGTTCACAGCGGCTACACCTTC. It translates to CAGSGVRVHSGYTF. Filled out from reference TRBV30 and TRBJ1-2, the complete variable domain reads SQTIHQWPATLVQPVGSPLSLECTVEGTSNPNLYWYRQAAGRGLQLLFYSVGIGQISSEVPQNLSASRPQDRQFILSSKKLLLSDSGFYLCAGSGVRVHSGYTFGSGTRLTVV.

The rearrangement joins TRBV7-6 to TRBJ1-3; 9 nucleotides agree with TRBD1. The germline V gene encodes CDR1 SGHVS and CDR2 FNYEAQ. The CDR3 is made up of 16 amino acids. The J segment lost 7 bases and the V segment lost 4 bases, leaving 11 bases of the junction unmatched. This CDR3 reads CASSYSTGGRRNTIYF. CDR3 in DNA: TGTGCCAGCAGCTATTCAACAGGGGGCAGGAGGAACACCATATATTTT.